This T cell receptor (beta chain) was captured in a study of blood T cell repertoires in COVID-19. Background on the study: PBMCs, B-cell-depleted T cells, or T cells were the source of the cDNA or gDNA that made up the material.

In the original workflow: Estimates of nucleated cell counts were drawn from the amplification of reference gene primers. The assay was immunoSEQ multiplex PCR, and TCRdb's table has in-frame clones only and misses some. Clone size and V and J calls were adopted from that table, with D and trimming inferred from the DNA. This table has fewer than 300,000 clones, roughly 87% appearing once. This clone has just one count. V gave up 8 bases and J gave up 1 base, with 16 bases separating them. This CDR3 has 15 amino acids. Germline loops: CDR1 LGHDT, CDR2 YNNKEL (reference sequence). Sample: peripheral blood. This TCR was recovered from a human donor in a cohort sampled during active COVID-19. V is TRBV3-1 (or the pseudogene TRBV3-2) and J is TRBJ2-3; D perhaps matches TRBD1 (5 bases). The CDR3 is CASQPTTARTDTQYF. CDR3 coding DNA: TGTGCCAGCCAGCCAACGACAGCACGCACAGATACGCAGTATTTT.